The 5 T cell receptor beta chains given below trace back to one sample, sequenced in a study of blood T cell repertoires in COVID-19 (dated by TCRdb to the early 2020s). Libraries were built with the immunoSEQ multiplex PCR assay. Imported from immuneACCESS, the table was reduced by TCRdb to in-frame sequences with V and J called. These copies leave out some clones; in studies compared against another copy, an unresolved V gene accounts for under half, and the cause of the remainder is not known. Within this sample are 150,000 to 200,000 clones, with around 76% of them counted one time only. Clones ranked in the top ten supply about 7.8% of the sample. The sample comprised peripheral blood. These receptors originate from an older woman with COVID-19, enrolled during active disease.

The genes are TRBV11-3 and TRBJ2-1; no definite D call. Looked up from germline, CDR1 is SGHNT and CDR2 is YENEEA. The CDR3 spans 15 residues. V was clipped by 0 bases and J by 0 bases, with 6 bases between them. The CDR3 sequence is CASSLESSSYNEQFF. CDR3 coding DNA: TGTGCCAGCAGCTTAGAGAGTAGCTCCTACAATGAGCAGTTCTTC.

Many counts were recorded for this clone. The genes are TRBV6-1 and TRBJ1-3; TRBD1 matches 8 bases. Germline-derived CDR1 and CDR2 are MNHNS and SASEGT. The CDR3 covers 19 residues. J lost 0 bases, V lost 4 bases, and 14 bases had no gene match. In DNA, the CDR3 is TGTGCCAGCAGTGTTTCGAAGGGGTGGGGACAGGTCTCTGGAAACACCATATATTTT. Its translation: CASSVSKGWGQVSGNTIYF.

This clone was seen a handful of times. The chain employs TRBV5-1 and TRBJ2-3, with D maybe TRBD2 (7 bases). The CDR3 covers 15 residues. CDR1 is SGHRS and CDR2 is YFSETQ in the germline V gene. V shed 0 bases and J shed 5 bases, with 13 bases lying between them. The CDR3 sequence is CASSLEGGLLDTQYF. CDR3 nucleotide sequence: TGCGCCAGCAGCTTGGAGGGGGGACTACTAGATACGCAGTATTTT.

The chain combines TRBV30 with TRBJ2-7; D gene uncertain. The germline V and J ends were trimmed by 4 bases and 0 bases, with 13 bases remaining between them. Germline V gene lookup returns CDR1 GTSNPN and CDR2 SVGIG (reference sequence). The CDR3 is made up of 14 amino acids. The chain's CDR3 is CAWNAYSSSYEQYF. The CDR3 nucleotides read TGTGCCTGGAACGCGTACTCTAGCTCCTACGAGCAGTACTTC. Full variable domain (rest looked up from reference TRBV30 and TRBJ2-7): SQTIHQWPATLVQPVGSPLSLECTVEGTSNPNLYWYRQAAGRGLQLLFYSVGIGQISSEVPQNLSASRPQDRQFILSSKKLLLSDSGFYLCAWNAYSSSYEQYFGPGTRLTVT.

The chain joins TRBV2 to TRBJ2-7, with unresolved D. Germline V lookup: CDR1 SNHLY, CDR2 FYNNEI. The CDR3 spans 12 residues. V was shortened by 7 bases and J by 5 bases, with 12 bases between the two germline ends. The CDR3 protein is CASMALRDEQYV. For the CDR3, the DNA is TGTGCCAGCATGGCCCTCCGGGACGAGCAGTACGTC.